The rows below give T cell receptor beta chains drawn from one sample of a study of T cell changes during pregnancy in multiple sclerosis. TCRdb's table, derived via immunoSEQ multiplex PCR, lists solely in-frame clones and lacks some. This sample yields approximately 40,000 clones, of which 89% are seen a single time; about 11% belongs to the top ten. This material consisted of CD8+ T cells from peripheral blood mononuclear cells, taken in the third trimester of pregnancy. The receptors shown here come from a female donor with multiple sclerosis, enrolled in a pregnancy study. The CDR3 runs from the conserved cysteine through the conserved F or W. D genes are given only for firm matches. Expanded clones get a size class; other rows say once, few or many, or leave the size out.

cdr3_nt cdr3_aa d_call v_call clone_size j_call
TGCGCCAGCAGTGAGTCTGTCCCAGCTAACTATGGCTACACCTTC CASSESVPANYGYTF - TRBV10-2 few TRBJ1-2
TGTGCCAGCATCCAGGTGGGCACTGAAGCTTTCTTT CASIQVGTEAFF - TRBV7-2 - TRBJ1-1
TGTGCCTGGGATTCCGGGACTAGCGGGGGCCAAGAGACCCAGTACTTC CAWDSGTSGGQETQYF TRBD2 TRBV30 - TRBJ2-5
TGTGCCAGCAGCCAAGGGGCAGGGGGCGACTATGGCTACACCTTC CASSQGAGGDYGYTF TRBD1 TRBV4-2 - TRBJ1-2
TGTGCCAGCAGCACACCCACTCTAGGCGGGGGGGCGGGGTCTTACACAGATACGCAGTATTTT CASSTPTLGGGAGSYTDTQYF TRBD2 TRBV7-8 few TRBJ2-3
TGTGCCTGTATTGGGACTCTAGCCACCGGGGAGCTGTTTTTT CACIGTLATGELFF - TRBV30 - TRBJ2-2
TGTGCCAGCAGTCCGGGAGGCCGAACAGATACGCAGTATTTT CASSPGGRTDTQYF TRBD2 TRBV9 - TRBJ2-3
TGTGCCTGGAGTGGCAGGGGCACAAACTATGGCTACACCTTC CAWSGRGTNYGYTF - TRBV30 once TRBJ1-2
TGCGCCAGCAGCGAAGACAGGGGGCTGAACACTGAAGCTTTCTTT CASSEDRGLNTEAFF TRBD1 TRBV5-1 once TRBJ1-1
TGTGCCGTATGGCGGGAGGGCCTCAACAATGAGCAGTTCTTC CAVWREGLNNEQFF TRBD2 TRBV27 - TRBJ2-1
TGTGCCAGCAGTGAAGGAGGGAGCACTGAAGCTTTCTTT CASSEGGSTEAFF - TRBV25-1 - TRBJ1-1
TGTGCCAGCGCGAAGGGACTAGCGGAAAACTACGAGCAGTACTTC CASAKGLAENYEQYF TRBD2 TRBV25-1 - TRBJ2-7
TGCGCCAGCAGCCAAGGCCCGGGGGGGCGGGATGGCTACACCTTC CASSQGPGGRDGYTF - TRBV4-3 - TRBJ1-2
TGTGCCAGCAGTTTTAGAGGAGGAGGGAGAGATGGCTACACCTTC CASSFRGGGRDGYTF - TRBV27 once TRBJ1-2
TGTGCCAGCAGCTTTCCTTACAGGGGGCGCCGGGAGACCCAGTACTTC CASSFPYRGRRETQYF TRBD1 TRBV5-5 - TRBJ2-5
TGTGCCAGCTCACCGACATACTCCTACGAGCAGTACTTC CASSPTYSYEQYF - TRBV18 - TRBJ2-7
TGTGCCAGTAGTATGGGAGGATACGAGCAGTACTTC CASSMGGYEQYF - TRBV19 - TRBJ2-7
TGTGCCAGCAGTCTCCGCGGACTGGGAGACTACGAGCAGTACTTC CASSLRGLGDYEQYF - TRBV27 - TRBJ2-7
TGTGCCAGCAGTTTACGAAGCGGGGGCTACAATGAGCAGTTCTTC CASSLRSGGYNEQFF TRBD2 TRBV6-5 - TRBJ2-1